This T cell receptor (beta chain) emerged from a study of blood T cell repertoires in COVID-19. Study at large: Some COVID-19 samples were acute and others convalescent; all came from the United States, Italy and Spain. Sample material is recorded as cDNA or gDNA derived from T cells, B-cell-depleted T cells, or PBMCs.

The Seattle site enrolled patients during active infection and followed them longitudinally. The CDR3 has 16 residues. Germline assignment: CDR1 MNHEY and CDR2 SMNVEV (reference sequence). With 8 bases removed from V and 0 bases from J, the gap between germline ends came to 17 bases. Per the study methods: Reference gene primer amplification yielded estimated nucleated cell counts. Data came from immunoSEQ multiplex PCR; TCRdb stores just in-frame clones and leaves some out. D and trimming come from the DNA, and the V and J calls and clone size come from that table. The sample has roughly 390,000 clones; approximately 87% are singletons.

This clonotype was obtained from a young woman with COVID-19, enrolled during active disease. The sequenced material came from peripheral blood. The rearrangement joins TRBV27 to TRBJ1-3; TRBD1 is a possible D gene (6 bases). The CDR3 spells CASSKLDSSSGNTIYF. The CDR3 region has the DNA TGTGCCAGCTCAAAATTGGACAGCAGCTCTGGAAACACCATATATTTT.